The 9 T cell receptor beta chains reported below all come from one sample, sequenced in a study of cytomegalovirus exposure and HLA in healthy donors (dated by TCRdb to the late 2010s). Receptors were amplified or captured by the immunoSEQ multiplex PCR assay. The multiplex PCR relied on a mix of 60 forward primers for TCR Vbeta segments and 13 reverse primers for TCR Jbeta segments. As stored in TCRdb, this immuneACCESS dataset retains in-frame rearrangements with V and J assigned. A fraction of the clones does not appear; measured against another copy, unresolved V genes explain less than half of the discrepancy, and the remainder lacks a known reason. The table for this sample lists around 90,000 clones; about 89% of them were counted only once. The ten largest clones add up to approximately 10% of the sample. Source material: PBMCs. Receptors were obtained from a man aged 30-40 years in good health and CMV-seropositive.

The chain joins TRBV9 to TRBJ2-3, with D possibly being TRBD2 (6 bases). V was cut by 4 bases and J by 5 bases, with 14 bases left in between. The CDR3 is 14 amino acids. Germline CDR1 and CDR2: SGDLS and YYNGEE. CDR3 sequence reads: CASSPMTSLDTQYF. The CDR3 nucleotides are TGTGCCAGCAGCCCTATGACTAGTTTAGATACGCAGTATTTT.

CDR3 sequence (DNA): TGCAGCGTTCACAGACAGGGTATGAGTATTGAAGCTTTCTTT. Encoded protein: CSVHRQGMSIEAFF. This chain links TRBV29-1 with TRBJ1-1; the match to TRBD1 covers 7 bases. Germline V gene sequence: CDR1 SQVTM, CDR2 ANQGSEA. The J segment lost 7 bases and the V segment lost 5 bases, leaving 13 bases of the junction unmatched. This CDR3 has 14 residues.

The chain combines TRBV6-1 with TRBJ1-6; D unresolved. The CDR3 covers 15 residues. Trimming took off 8 bases at V and 9 bases at J, with 20 bases between the two ends. Per germline, CDR1 MNHNS and CDR2 SASEGT. CDR3 protein: CASAGQTESSSPLHF. CDR3 DNA: TGTGCCAGCGCGGGCCAGACCGAATCGAGTTCACCCCTCCACTTT.

This clone has just one count. Additional DNA sequences in this sample encode the identical CDR3. The chain combines TRBV29-1 with TRBJ2-2, with a weak D call TRBD1 (6 bases). From germline, CDR1 is SQVTM and CDR2 ANQGSEA. With 7 bases removed from V and 2 bases from J, the gap between germline ends came to 14 bases. The CDR3 totals 14 residues. CDR3 loop: CSANRDRNTGELFF. DNA of the CDR3: TGCAGCGCGAACAGGGATAGAAACACCGGGGAGCTGTTTTTT.

The chain carries TRBV30 and TRBJ1-1; 8 bases are shared with TRBD1. The CDR3 loop spans 14 amino acids. The junction had 8 bases not matched to a gene; V was cut back by 7 bases and J by 1 base. Germline-derived CDR1 and CDR2 are GTSNPN and SVGIG (reference sequence). As DNA, the CDR3 is TGTGCCTTTTCACTGGACAGGGCGAACACTGAAGCTTTCTTT. Protein: CAFSLDRANTEAFF.

The chain combines TRBV5-1 with TRBJ2-7; 8 nucleotides line up with TRBD2. The V gene's germline CDR1 is SGHRS and CDR2 YFSETQ. Trimming at V came to 0 bases and at J to 9 bases, leaving 5 bases not matched to a gene. The CDR3 consists of 13 residues. DNA of the CDR3: TGCGCCAGCAGCTTGGCGGGGGGGTTGGGGCAGTACTTC. Translating gives CASSLAGGLGQYF.

The J gene is TRBJ2-2, the V gene TRBV4-1; 11 nucleotides match TRBD1. The CDR3 runs 15 residues. V lost 9 bases, J lost 4 bases, and 7 bases stayed unmatched. Germline V gives CDR1 MGHRA, CDR2 YSYEKL. For the CDR3, the DNA is TGCGCCAGTCGAGGGGGGACAGGGGGCACCGGGGAGCTGTTTTTT. Translation gives CASRGGTGGTGELFF.

V is TRBV5-4 and J is TRBJ2-3, with 7 bases identical to TRBD1. Per the germline V gene, CDR1 is SGHNT and CDR2 is YYREEE (reference sequence). The junction had 7 bases not matched to a gene; V was cut back by 3 bases and J by 6 bases. CDR3 length: 14 amino acids. CDR3 amino acids: CASSYQTGSDTQYF. The CDR3 DNA reads TGTGCCAGCAGCTACCAGACAGGGTCTGATACGCAGTATTTT.

This clone has a single count. V gene TRBV4-2 combines with J gene TRBJ2-1; D is perhaps TRBD1 (6 bases). V lost 0 bases to trimming and J lost 11 bases, with 8 bases between them. CDR1 is LGHNA and CDR2 is YNFKEQ in the germline V gene. The length of the CDR3 is 12 residues. The CDR3 sequence: CASSQEGAKQFF. The CDR3 DNA reads as TGTGCCAGCAGCCAAGAGGGGGCTAAGCAGTTCTTC.